A single sample is the source of the 30 T cell receptor beta chains below, sequenced in a study of cytomegalovirus exposure and HLA in healthy donors. PCR employed 60 Vbeta and 13 Jbeta primers. The assay was immunoSEQ multiplex PCR, and TCRdb's table has in-frame clones only and misses some. The sample shows around 190,000 clones, around 80% of them seen only once. The specimen was PBMCs. The receptor set was obtained from a woman in her thirties in good health and CMV-seropositive.

The gene calls are TRBV5-1 and TRBJ1-1; tentative D call: TRBD1 (5 bases). This CDR3 has 13 amino acids. Germline CDR1 reads SGHRS; CDR2 reads YFSETQ. With 4 bases removed from V and 0 bases from J, the gap between germline ends came to 7 bases. The CDR3 DNA sequence: TGCGCCAGCAGCGACAGCCTGAACACTGAAGCTTTCTTT. Its protein product is CASSDSLNTEAFF.

This clone was counted a few times. The rearrangement links TRBV5-4 to TRBJ2-7, with D uncertain. This CDR3 contains 14 residues. Germline CDR1 reads SGHNT; CDR2 reads YYREEE (reference sequence). Trimming took 0 bases from V and 4 from J, leaving 11 bases between them. In DNA, the CDR3 is TGTGCCAGCAGCTTGGACTTAGGAGTTTACGAGCAGTACTTC. It yields the protein CASSLDLGVYEQYF.

This rearrangement joins TRBV4-1 to TRBJ1-6, with 8 positions matching TRBD1. In germline, CDR1 is MGHRA, CDR2 YSYEKL. With V trimmed by 4 bases and J by 10 bases, 12 bases remained unmatched. This CDR3 is built from 16 residues. CDR3 in amino acids: CASSPSQGALVSPLHF. The CDR3 DNA reads TGCGCCAGCAGCCCATCTCAGGGGGCGTTGGTGTCACCCCTCCACTTT.

This clone was counted once. The chain couples TRBV7-9 to TRBJ1-1; D gene uncertain. Germline CDR1 and CDR2: SEHNR and FQNEAQ (reference sequence). V lost 4 bases, J lost 2 bases, and 11 bases lay in between. This CDR3 has 14 amino acids. The CDR3 region is CASSSDGSNTEAFF. In nucleotides, the CDR3 is TGTGCCAGCAGCTCGGACGGGAGTAACACTGAAGCTTTCTTT.

The chain links TRBV7-9 to TRBJ2-7; D is unresolved. Per germline, CDR1 SEHNR and CDR2 FQNEAQ (reference sequence). V was trimmed by 5 bases and J by 1 base, leaving 6 bases between them. There are 12 residues in the CDR3. The CDR3 DNA reads TGTGCCAGCAGCCCGACATCCTACGAGCAGTACTTC. Protein: CASSPTSYEQYF.

The chain recombines TRBV9 with TRBJ1-2; D not certain. This CDR3 has 15 residues. The germline gives CDR1 SGDLS, CDR2 YYNGEE. The ends were cut back, 6 bases at V and 3 bases at J, with 18 bases in the middle. The CDR3 loop reads CASTPESSRYYGYTF. The CDR3 DNA sequence: TGTGCCAGCACCCCAGAATCTAGCAGATACTATGGCTACACCTTC.

This clone has more than one count but fewer than ten. In nucleotides, the CDR3 is TGTGCCAGCAGCGTGCGACAGGGAGGTACCGGGGAGCTGTTTTTT. Translated: CASSVRQGGTGELFF. V usage is TRBV9 and J usage is TRBJ2-2; a possible D gene is TRBD1 (7 bases). Trimming took 2 bases from V and 5 from J, leaving 13 bases between them. Germline V gene lookup returns CDR1 SGDLS and CDR2 YYNGEE. This CDR3 contains 15 residues. Using reference TRBV9 and TRBJ2-2 for the parts outside the CDR3, the full variable domain is DSGVTQTPKHLITATGQRVTLRCSPRSGDLSVYWYQQSLDQGLQFLIQYYNGEERAKGNILERFSAQQFPDLHSELNLSSLELGDSALYFCASSVRQGGTGELFFGEGSRLTVL.

The chain combines TRBV6-5 with TRBJ1-1; 10 bases are shared with TRBD1. The CDR3 runs to 14 residues. V was clipped by 4 bases and J by 1 base; unmatched bases: 0. The germline V gene encodes CDR1 MNHEY and CDR2 SVGAGI. The CDR3: CASSWDRGNTEAFF. The CDR3 bases are TGTGCCAGCAGTTGGGACAGGGGGAACACTGAAGCTTTCTTT.

As concerns this clone: Additional DNA sequences in this sample encode the identical CDR3. The chain recombines TRBV9 with TRBJ2-7, with TRBD1 matching 7 bases. J lost 1 base, V lost 1 base, and 2 bases had no gene match. The CDR3 consists of 14 residues. Germline assignment: CDR1 SGDLS and CDR2 YYNGEE. CDR3 protein: CASSVSGQSYEQYF. CDR3 coding DNA: TGTGCCAGCAGCGTATCGGGACAGTCCTACGAGCAGTACTTC.

The rearrangement links TRBV11-3 to TRBJ2-5, with D tentatively TRBD2 (6 bases). CDR1 and CDR2 (germline): SGHNT, YENEEA. The CDR3 runs to 14 residues. The germline V and J ends were trimmed by 6 bases and 2 bases, with 13 bases remaining between them. The CDR3, as DNA: TGTGCCAGCAGGGCAGCGGCGGGACAAGAGACCCAGTACTTC. It is translated as CASRAAAGQETQYF. Full variable domain (missing parts from reference TRBV11-3 and TRBJ2-5): EAGVVQSPRYKIIEKKQPVAFWCNPISGHNTLYWYLQNLGQGPELLIRYENEEAVDDSQLPKDRFSAERLKGVDSTLKIQPAELGDSAVYLCASRAAAGQETQYFGPGTRLLVL.

The chain recombines TRBV5-6 with TRBJ1-2; D ambiguous. V was cut by 6 bases and J by 4 bases, with 13 bases left in between. The germline V gene has CDR1 SGHDT and CDR2 YYEEEE. The CDR3 runs 13 residues. CDR3 bases: TGTGCCAGCACCCACAGCCGTCCCTATGGCTACACCTTC. This encodes CASTHSRPYGYTF.

The chain is built from TRBV4-2 and TRBJ2-7; 8 bases map to TRBD1. This CDR3 has 15 residues. The germline V gene has CDR1 LGHNA and CDR2 YNFKEQ. The ends lost 0 bases at V and 4 bases at J; junction bases unmatched: 5. CDR3 residues: CASSQEWQGAYEQYF. CDR3 nucleotide sequence: TGTGCCAGCAGCCAAGAGTGGCAGGGGGCATACGAGCAGTACTTC.

On this clone itself: Mismatch with germline at one junction end may stem from a read error. This sample includes further DNA sequences coding for the same CDR3. The rearrangement joins TRBV11-3 to TRBJ2-3; a possible D gene is TRBD1 (5 bases). The CDR3 totals 12 residues. The germline gives CDR1 SGHNT, CDR2 YENEEA. The CDR3 DNA is TGTGCCAGCAAGGGGCCCACAGATACACAGTATTTT. This translates into CASKGPTDTQYF.

The chain combines TRBV29-1 with TRBJ1-1; 7 nucleotides align to TRBD1. The germline gives CDR1 SQVTM, CDR2 ANQGSEA. V lost 7 bases and J lost 2; bases outside the gene matches: 4. This CDR3 comprises 12 residues. The CDR3 DNA sequence: TGCAGCGGCTGGGACAGCAACACTGAAGCTTTCTTT. This codes for CSGWDSNTEAFF.

The chain is built from TRBV29-1 and TRBJ2-7; TRBD1 agrees at 9 bases. From germline, CDR1 is SQVTM and CDR2 ANQGSEA. V lost 4 bases and J lost 3; bases outside the gene matches: 1. The CDR3 is made up of 12 amino acids. The DNA of the CDR3 is TGCAGCGTTGGACAGGGGGACTACGAGCAGTACTTC. Its translation is CSVGQGDYEQYF.

V is TRBV7-9 and J is TRBJ2-3, with 15 bases matching TRBD2. Germline V CDR1 and CDR2: SEHNR, FQNEAQ (reference sequence). The trim removed 5 bases at V and 9 bases at J, leaving 6 bases unmatched. This CDR3 spans 15 amino acids. Here the CDR3 DNA reads TGTGCCAGCAGCCGTGGACTAGCGGGGGGGACGACGCAGTATTTT. Its translation: CASSRGLAGGTTQYF.

The V gene is TRBV9, the J gene TRBJ2-7, with D tentatively TRBD2 (5 bases). Germline loops: CDR1 SGDLS, CDR2 YYNGEE. Trimming cost V 3 bases and J 1 base, with 17 bases left between them. The CDR3 extends over 16 amino acids. The CDR3 here is CASSGKRGFGSYEQYF. The CDR3 DNA sequence: TGTGCCAGCAGCGGTAAACGGGGATTTGGTTCCTACGAGCAGTACTTC. The whole variable domain, remainder taken from reference TRBV9 and TRBJ2-7, is DSGVTQTPKHLITATGQRVTLRCSPRSGDLSVYWYQQSLDQGLQFLIQYYNGEERAKGNILERFSAQQFPDLHSELNLSSLELGDSALYFCASSGKRGFGSYEQYFGPGTRLTVT.

The chain joins TRBV7-2 to TRBJ2-3; D is perhaps TRBD1 (5 bases). This CDR3 is built from 14 residues. Trimming took 5 bases from V and 6 from J, leaving 15 bases between them. Germline-derived CDR1 and CDR2 are SGHTA and FQGNSA. The CDR3, as DNA: TGTGCCAGCAGCAGTAGCCTAGGGGCGGATACGCAGTATTTT. Encoded protein: CASSSSLGADTQYF. Looking up the rest from reference TRBV7-2 and TRBJ2-3 gives the full variable domain: GAGVSQSPSNKVTEKGKDVELRCDPISGHTALYWYRQSLGQGLEFLIYFQGNSAPDKSGLPSDRFSAERTGGSVSTLTIQRTQQEDSAVYLCASSSSLGADTQYFGPGTRLTVL.

The CDR3 DNA reads TGCGCCAGCAGCCAAGCCCTGGGACTAGCGGGCTCTATTGAGCAGTTCTTC. Translation gives CASSQALGLAGSIEQFF. The chain joins TRBV4-1 to TRBJ2-1; 12 bases agree with TRBD2. Germline CDR1 and CDR2: MGHRA and YSYEKL. This CDR3 has 17 residues. V gave up 1 base and J gave up 9 bases; unmatched junction bases: 10.

The chain uses TRBV18 and TRBJ2-5; 11 bases align to TRBD1. Germline trimming cut 1 base from V and 5 bases from J; bases unmatched to any gene: 9. CDR1 is KGHSH, CDR2 LQKENI, per germline. This CDR3 region has 17 residues. The CDR3 is CASSPRTGGDFYETQYF. The DNA for the CDR3 is TGTGCCAGCTCACCACGGACAGGGGGCGATTTTTACGAGACCCAGTACTTC.

This clone turned up a few times. The chain couples TRBV18 to TRBJ2-1; D is perhaps TRBD2 (7 bases). From germline, CDR1 is KGHSH and CDR2 LQKENI. CDR3 size: 19 residues. Trimming took off 2 bases at V and 1 base at J, with 21 bases between the two ends. The chain's CDR3 is CASSPSSGGLAASYNEQFF. The CDR3 bases are TGTGCCAGCTCACCAAGTTCTGGGGGGCTAGCGGCTTCCTACAATGAGCAGTTCTTC.

The chain joins TRBV7-9 to TRBJ2-2; D unclear. The germline gives CDR1 SEHNR, CDR2 FQNEAQ (reference sequence). CDR3 length equals 12 residues. Trimming took off 4 bases at V and 6 bases at J, with 6 bases between the two ends. The CDR3 sequence is CASSSSAGELFF. The CDR3 DNA sequence: TGTGCCAGCAGCTCCTCGGCCGGGGAGCTGTTTTTT.

The J gene is TRBJ1-4, the V gene TRBV7-2; possibly TRBD1 for D (5 bases). The CDR3 spans 16 residues. Germline V lookup: CDR1 SGHTA, CDR2 FQGNSA. Trimming cost V 5 bases and J 7 bases, with 20 bases left between them. The CDR3: CASSLYLAGLSEKLFF. In nucleotides, the CDR3 is TGTGCCAGCAGCCTTTATCTGGCAGGGCTTTCTGAAAAACTGTTTTTT.

This clone was seen only a few times. The CDR3 DNA sequence: TGTGCCAGCAGCTATTTAGACAGGGATTCGGACACAGATACGCAGTATTTT. This translates into CASSYLDRDSDTDTQYF. The genes are TRBV7-9 and TRBJ2-3; 7 nucleotides agree with TRBD1. Looked up from germline, CDR1 is SEHNR and CDR2 is FQNEAQ (reference sequence). J was trimmed by 2 bases and V by 4 bases; bases with no gene match: 12. The CDR3 consists of 17 residues.

V is TRBV18 and J is TRBJ1-4; 7 nucleotides match TRBD1. With V trimmed by 3 bases and J by 4 bases, 11 bases remained unmatched. The CDR3 length is 17 residues. Germline lookup yields CDR1 KGHSH and CDR2 LQKENI. The CDR3 region is CASSPRDRQLFNEKLFF. The CDR3 coding sequence is TGTGCCAGCTCACCCCGGGACAGACAGCTATTTAATGAAAAACTGTTTTTT.

V gene TRBV9 combines with J gene TRBJ1-2, with D possibly TRBD1 on 6 matching bases. Between the trimmed V and J ends, which lost 2 bases and 4 bases, there was a span of 9 bases. This CDR3 spans 13 amino acids. In germline, CDR1 is SGDLS, CDR2 YYNGEE. In DNA, the CDR3 is TGTGCCAGCAGCGTTCGGGGGGCCTATGGCTACACCTTC. Translation gives CASSVRGAYGYTF.

The chain is built from TRBV27 and TRBJ2-7, with D possibly matching TRBD2 (5 bases). Germline assignment: CDR1 MNHEY and CDR2 SMNVEV (reference sequence). The V gene lost 4 bases and the J gene lost 2 bases, with 9 bases spanning the gap. This CDR3 comprises 13 residues. CDR3 loop: CASSSRVAYEQYF. The CDR3, as DNA: TGTGCCAGCAGTTCGCGGGTTGCCTACGAGCAGTACTTC.

This clone has more than one count but fewer than ten. V usage is TRBV6-5 and J usage is TRBJ1-2, with D uncertain. Germline values: CDR1 MNHEY, CDR2 SVGAGI. There are 13 residues in the CDR3. The V and J ends lost 5 bases and 1 base respectively, with 8 bases between them. CDR3 bases: TGTGCCAGCAGTCTCGACAATAACTATGGCTACACCTTC. Translated, it gives CASSLDNNYGYTF.

The chain couples TRBV7-8 to TRBJ2-5; 11 positions match TRBD1. The CDR3 consists of 15 residues. Trimming at V came to 5 bases and at J to 2 bases, leaving 4 bases not matched to a gene. Germline CDR1 is SGHVS and CDR2 is FQNEAQ. In DNA, the CDR3 is TGTGCCAGCAGCCTCGGGACAGGGGGACAAGAGACCCAGTACTTC. This sequence encodes CASSLGTGGQETQYF. Supplemented by reference TRBV7-8 and TRBJ2-5, the full variable domain reads GAGVSQSPRYKVAKRGQDVALRCDPISGHVSLFWYQQALGQGPEFLTYFQNEAQLDKSGLPSDRFFAERPEGSVSTLKIQRTQQEDSAVYLCASSLGTGGQETQYFGPGTRLLVL.

The chain links TRBV27 to TRBJ1-2, with 12 bases matching TRBD1. The CDR3 spans 13 residues. CDR1 and CDR2 from the germline V gene are MNHEY and SMNVEV (reference sequence). The V and J ends lost 6 bases and 7 bases, in that order; junction bases with no gene match: 3. CDR3 region: CASRGQGASGYTF. Written as DNA, the CDR3 is TGTGCCAGCAGGGGACAGGGGGCTAGTGGCTACACCTTC.